This TCR beta chain appears in the sequencing data of a study of response to subunit inactivated influenza vaccine. Germline loops: CDR1 MNHEY, CDR2 SMNVEV (reference sequence). The V and J ends lost 6 bases and 3 bases respectively, with 15 bases between them. The CDR3 runs 15 residues. This clonotype turned up a few times. Its target is not known. Study-level points and caveats: The study's authors posited that every seasonal influenza vaccination enlists few new T cells.

TCRdb redid the calling of the RT-PCR reads with MiXCR, one entry per CDR3 protein. Counted here are about 780,000 distinct CDR3 sequences, under 20% occurring once; the ten biggest clones make up roughly 10%. This chain links TRBV27 with TRBJ1-5, with D unclear. The sample was PBMCs from blood, taken around 5 days after vaccination. The receptor comes from a man aged 45-60 years who received an inactivated influenza vaccine. CDR3 DNA sequence: TGTGCCAGCAGCCCAATTGGTGGCAACAATCAGCCCCAGCATTTT. Translating it yields CASSPIGGNNQPQHF.